This T cell receptor beta chain was identified in a study of T cells after yellow fever vaccination. MiXCR, run by TCRdb on the 5' RACE reads, gives a single entry per CDR3 protein. Of 250,000 to 350,000 distinct CDR3 sequences listed, approximately 7% were seen once; the top ten hold 15% to 20%. This clonotype has at least ten counts. The V and J ends lost 4 bases and 6 bases respectively, with 18 bases between them. The CDR3 runs 15 residues. The germline V gene has CDR1 SGHVS and CDR2 FQNEAQ. The sample consisted of PBMCs, taken roughly 45 days after the first yellow fever vaccination. The source is a man aged 18 to 30 who received the YFV17D yellow fever vaccine. The chain carries TRBV7-8 and TRBJ1-1, with D maybe TRBD1 (6 bases). The CDR3 nucleotides are TGTGCCAGCAGCTCACCACAGGGATCGATCCCTGAAGCTTTCTTT. Translated, it gives CASSSPQGSIPEAFF.